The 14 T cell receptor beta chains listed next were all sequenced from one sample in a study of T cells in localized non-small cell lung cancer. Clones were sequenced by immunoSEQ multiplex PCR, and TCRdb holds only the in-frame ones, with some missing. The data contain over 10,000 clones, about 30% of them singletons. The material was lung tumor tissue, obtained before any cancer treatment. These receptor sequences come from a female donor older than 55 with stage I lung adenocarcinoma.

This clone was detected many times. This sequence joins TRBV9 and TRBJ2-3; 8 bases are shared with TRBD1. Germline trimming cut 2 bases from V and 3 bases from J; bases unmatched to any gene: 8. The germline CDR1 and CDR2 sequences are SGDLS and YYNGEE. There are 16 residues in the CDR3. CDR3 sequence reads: CASSVGGTGVTDTQYF. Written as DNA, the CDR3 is TGTGCCAGCAGCGTTGGAGGGACAGGCGTGACAGATACGCAGTATTTT. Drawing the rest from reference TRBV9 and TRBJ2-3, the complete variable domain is DSGVTQTPKHLITATGQRVTLRCSPRSGDLSVYWYQQSLDQGLQFLIQYYNGEERAKGNILERFSAQQFPDLHSELNLSSLELGDSALYFCASSVGGTGVTDTQYFGPGTRLTVL.

The CDR3 spells CASSPKEGNSPLHF. Written as DNA, the CDR3 is TGTGCCAGCTCACCGAAAGAAGGGAATTCACCCCTCCACTTT. The gene calls are TRBV18 and TRBJ1-6; D remains ambiguous. CDR3 size: 14 residues. Trimming took off 3 bases at V and 7 bases at J, with 10 bases between the two ends. Germline V gives CDR1 KGHSH, CDR2 LQKENI.

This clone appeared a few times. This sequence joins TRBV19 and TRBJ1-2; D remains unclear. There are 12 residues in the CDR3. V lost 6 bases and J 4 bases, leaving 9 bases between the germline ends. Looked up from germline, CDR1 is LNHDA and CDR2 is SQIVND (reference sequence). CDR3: CASSHPVYGYTF. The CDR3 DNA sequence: TGTGCCAGTAGCCACCCGGTCTATGGCTACACCTTC.

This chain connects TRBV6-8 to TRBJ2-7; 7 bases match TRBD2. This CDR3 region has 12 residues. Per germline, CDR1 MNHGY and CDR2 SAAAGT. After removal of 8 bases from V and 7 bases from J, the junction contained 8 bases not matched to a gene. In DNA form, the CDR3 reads TGTGCCAGCCGGACTGGGAGGGAGGAGCAGTACTTC. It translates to CASRTGREEQYF.

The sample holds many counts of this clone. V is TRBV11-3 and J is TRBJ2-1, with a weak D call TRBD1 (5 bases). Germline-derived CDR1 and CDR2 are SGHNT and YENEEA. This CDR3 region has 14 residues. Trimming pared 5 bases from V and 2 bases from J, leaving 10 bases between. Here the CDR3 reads CASSPSGPYNEQFF. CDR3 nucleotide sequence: TGTGCCAGCAGCCCCTCAGGGCCCTACAATGAGCAGTTCTTC. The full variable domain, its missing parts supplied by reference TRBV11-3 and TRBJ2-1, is EAGVVQSPRYKIIEKKQPVAFWCNPISGHNTLYWYLQNLGQGPELLIRYENEEAVDDSQLPKDRFSAERLKGVDSTLKIQPAELGDSAVYLCASSPSGPYNEQFFGPGTRLTVL.

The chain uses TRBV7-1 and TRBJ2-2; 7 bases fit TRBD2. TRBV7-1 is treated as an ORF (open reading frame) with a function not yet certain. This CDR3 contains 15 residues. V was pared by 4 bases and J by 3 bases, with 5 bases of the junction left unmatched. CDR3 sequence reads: CASSFRGSDTGELFF. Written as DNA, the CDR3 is TGTGCCAGCAGCTTCCGCGGGAGTGACACCGGGGAGCTGTTTTTT.

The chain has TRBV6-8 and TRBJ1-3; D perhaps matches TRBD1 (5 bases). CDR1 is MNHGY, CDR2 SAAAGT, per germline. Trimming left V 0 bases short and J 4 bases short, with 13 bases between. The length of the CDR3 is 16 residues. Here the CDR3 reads CASSYSAGIGGNTIYF. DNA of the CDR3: TGTGCCAGCAGTTACTCGGCAGGGATTGGAGGAAACACCATATATTTT.

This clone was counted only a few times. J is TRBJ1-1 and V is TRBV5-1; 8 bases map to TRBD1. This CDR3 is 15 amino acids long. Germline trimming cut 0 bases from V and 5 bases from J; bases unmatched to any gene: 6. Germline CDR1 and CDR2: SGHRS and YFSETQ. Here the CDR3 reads CASSLVGTGGTEAFF. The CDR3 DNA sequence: TGCGCCAGCAGCTTGGTTGGGACAGGAGGAACTGAAGCTTTCTTT.

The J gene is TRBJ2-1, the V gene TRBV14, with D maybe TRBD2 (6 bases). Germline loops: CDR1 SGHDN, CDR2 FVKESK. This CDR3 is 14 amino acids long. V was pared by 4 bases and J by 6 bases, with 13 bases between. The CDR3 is CASSLPEGRNEQFF. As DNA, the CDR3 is TGTGCCAGCAGCCTCCCGGAGGGCCGCAATGAGCAGTTCTTC.

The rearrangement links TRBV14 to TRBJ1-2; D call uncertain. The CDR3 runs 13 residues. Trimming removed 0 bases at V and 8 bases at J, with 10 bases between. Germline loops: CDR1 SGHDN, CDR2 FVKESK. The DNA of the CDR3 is TGTGCCAGCAGCCAAGATCTAGAAGGAGGCTACACCTTC. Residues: CASSQDLEGGYTF.

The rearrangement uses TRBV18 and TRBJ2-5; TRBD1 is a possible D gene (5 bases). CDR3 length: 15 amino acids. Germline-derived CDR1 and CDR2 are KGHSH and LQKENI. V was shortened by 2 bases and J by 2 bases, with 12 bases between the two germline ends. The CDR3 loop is CASSPSAGWQETQYF. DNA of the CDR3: TGTGCCAGCTCACCATCGGCAGGGTGGCAAGAGACCCAGTACTTC.

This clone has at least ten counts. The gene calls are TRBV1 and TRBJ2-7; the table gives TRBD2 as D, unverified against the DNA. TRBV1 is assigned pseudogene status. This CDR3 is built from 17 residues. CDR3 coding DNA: TGCGCCAGCAGCCAAGAATGTTTAGTCGTGATCTCCTACGAGCAGTACTTC. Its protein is CASSQECLVVISYEQYF.

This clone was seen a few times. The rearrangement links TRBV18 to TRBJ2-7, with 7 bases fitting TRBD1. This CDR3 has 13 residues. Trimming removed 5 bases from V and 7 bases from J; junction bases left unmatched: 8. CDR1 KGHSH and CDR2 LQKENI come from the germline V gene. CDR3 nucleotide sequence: TGTGCCAGCTCAGAAGACAGGGACGGGGAGCAGTACTTC. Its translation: CASSEDRDGEQYF.

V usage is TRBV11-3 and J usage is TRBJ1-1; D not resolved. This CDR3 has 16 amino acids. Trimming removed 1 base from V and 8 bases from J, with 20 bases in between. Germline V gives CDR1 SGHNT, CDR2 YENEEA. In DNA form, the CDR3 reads TGTGCCAGCAGCTTAGGTTTTAGAGGGTTGGCCTCGGAAGCTTTCTTT. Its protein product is CASSLGFRGLASEAFF.